This T cell receptor beta chain appears in the sequencing data of a study of blood T cell repertoires in COVID-19. CDR1 and CDR2 from the germline V gene are MDHEN and SYDVKM. V dropped 4 bases and J dropped 14 bases, with 14 bases sitting between them. This CDR3 is 11 amino acids long. Per the original methods: Reference gene primer amplification gave estimated nucleated cell counts. Produced via immunoSEQ multiplex PCR; TCRdb's table is partial and in-frame only. Clonal size and the V and J genes are those of that table, whereas D and trimming came from the DNA. The sample yields about 82,000 clones, around 86% seen once.

The sample taken for sequencing was peripheral blood. This clonotype was sampled from a man older than 75 with acute or convalescent COVID-19. The chain joins TRBV28 to TRBJ1-2; no clear D gene. The CDR3 nucleotides read TGTGCCAGCAGTTCGAGGTCCCAAGAGACCTTC. It yields the protein CASSSRSQETF.